This TCR beta chain came from a study of blood T cell repertoires in COVID-19. Background on the study: Samples came from the United States, Italy and Spain, spanning acute and convalescent COVID-19.

CDR3 length: 16 amino acids. The J segment lost 10 bases and the V segment lost 1 base, leaving 8 bases of the junction unmatched. The germline CDR1 and CDR2 sequences are MNHNS and SASEGT. Methods used by the authors: Reference gene primers were amplified, and this amplification served to estimate nucleated cell counts. Some clones are missing from TCRdb's copy, which holds only in-frame ones; the method was immunoSEQ multiplex PCR. The V and J calls and clone size were taken over from that table, and D and trimming were inferred from the DNA. This table has tens of thousands of clones, roughly nine tenths appearing once.

This clonotype originated in a man between 60 and 75 years old with acute or convalescent COVID-19. This rearrangement joins TRBV6-1 to TRBJ1-6; TRBD1 matches 9 bases. Sequences were obtained from peripheral blood. The CDR3 sequence is CASSEEVRQGVSPLHF. In DNA form, the CDR3 reads TGTGCCAGCAGTGAAGAAGTGAGACAGGGGGTATCACCCCTCCACTTT.